Following are 16 T cell receptor beta chains from one sample sequenced in a study of CD8 T cells in Susac syndrome. Random hexamers were used to reverse transcribe the RNA input (roughly 0.5 to 1 ug). TCRdb re-analysed the immunoSEQ multiplex PCR reads in MiXCR, keeping a single row per CDR3 protein. The sample contains about 300,000 distinct CDR3 sequences, about nine tenths of which appear only once. The sample consisted of CD8+ T cells from PBMCs. The origin of the receptors is a human donor with multiple sclerosis.

The rearrangement uses TRBV12-3 or TRBV12-4 and TRBJ2-1; 9 positions agree with TRBD1. Trimming cost V 5 bases and J 3 bases; bases outside gene matches: 8. The CDR3 spans 16 residues. CDR3 loop: CASSHLRTGDYNEQFF. The CDR3 DNA reads as TGTGCCAGCAGTCACTTAAGGACAGGGGACTACAATGAGCAGTTCTTC.

The chain joins TRBV3-1 to TRBJ2-4; 8 nucleotides line up with TRBD2. The CDR3 has 17 amino acids. V shed 0 bases and J 6 bases; nucleotides not matched to a gene: 10. Germline V gene lookup returns CDR1 LGHDT and CDR2 YNNKEL (reference sequence). CDR3: CASSQEEGLVHRNIQYF. In nucleotides, the CDR3 is TGTGCCAGCAGCCAAGAGGAGGGACTAGTTCATCGAAACATTCAGTACTTC.

A remark on this clonotype: Because the CDR3's place on the DNA is in doubt, the DNA is left out and the CDR3 is given as listed by TCRdb. The V call is TRBV6-1, the J call TRBJ1-4; no check of the table's D call, TRBD1, against the DNA was made. From its first to its last residue, the CDR3 has 17 amino acids. CDR1 is MNHNS, CDR2 SASEGT, per germline. The CDR3 sequence is CASTNPPGQGIMKNCFF.

This sequence joins TRBV6-2 or TRBV6-3 and TRBJ1-2, with D unclear. The CDR3 loop spans 14 amino acids. Germline V gives CDR1 MNHEY, CDR2 SVGEGT. The V end was cut by 6 bases, the J end by 3 bases, with 14 bases between. The CDR3 DNA reads TGTGCCAGCAGGCCCCCTGGGTTCTACTATGGCTACACCTTC. This gives the protein CASRPPGFYYGYTF.

The gene calls are TRBV6-5 and TRBJ2-1; D not resolved. Per germline, CDR1 MNHEY and CDR2 SVGAGI. The CDR3 runs to 13 residues. V lost 0 bases and J lost 10, with 10 bases in between. Here the CDR3 DNA reads TGTGCCAGCAGTTACTCGATTTCCCAGGAGCAGTTCTTC. Its translation: CASSYSISQEQFF.

The chain joins TRBV20-1 to TRBJ1-5; TRBD1 matches at 8 bases. The CDR3 runs to 17 residues. V was pared by 5 bases and J by 4 bases, with 16 bases of the junction left unmatched. The germline V gene encodes CDR1 DFQATT and CDR2 SNEGSKA (reference sequence). The CDR3 spells CSARVSLVGQGNQPQHF. As DNA, the CDR3 is TGCAGTGCTCGAGTTTCGTTGGTAGGACAGGGTAATCAGCCCCAGCATTTT.

This chain links TRBV13 with TRBJ2-7; the D is unclear. CDR1 PRHDT and CDR2 FYEKMQ come from the germline V gene (reference sequence). Trimming took 2 bases from V and 6 from J, leaving 8 bases between them. This CDR3 has 12 amino acids. The CDR3 nucleotides read TGTGCCAGCAGCTTAATACAGACCGAGCAGTACTTC. Its protein is CASSLIQTEQYF.

V gene TRBV5-4 combines with J gene TRBJ1-1; unclear D gene. Looked up from germline, CDR1 is SGHNT and CDR2 is YYREEE (reference sequence). CDR3 length equals 14 residues. V shed 3 bases and J shed 11 bases, with 20 bases lying between them. Here the CDR3 DNA reads TGTGCCAGCAGCTCCCGGATTGACGACGTACCGGCTTTCTTT. This sequence encodes CASSSRIDDVPAFF.

In this sample, this clonotype turned up a few times. The V and J genes are TRBV4-1 and TRBJ2-7; D is undetermined. Trimming stripped 2 bases from V and 7 bases from J, with 9 bases between. Germline V CDR1 and CDR2: MGHRA, YSYEKL. This CDR3 is built from 12 residues. CDR3 sequence reads: CASSQKSEEQYF. The CDR3 coding sequence is TGCGCCAGCAGCCAAAAGTCCGAGGAGCAGTACTTC.

This chain joins TRBV27 and TRBJ2-7; TRBD2 agrees at 12 bases. The CDR3 sequence is 16 residues long. Germline-derived CDR1 and CDR2 are MNHEY and SMNVEV (reference sequence). With 4 bases clipped from V and 0 bases from J, the junction kept 4 bases outside the gene matches. DNA of the CDR3: TGTGCCAGCAGTTCCTGGACTAGCGGGGTCTCCTACGAGCAGTACTTC. It yields the protein CASSSWTSGVSYEQYF.

The V gene is TRBV27, the J gene TRBJ2-5, with TRBD2 identical over 7 bases. Germline V gene lookup returns CDR1 MNHEY and CDR2 SMNVEV (reference sequence). The CDR3 is made up of 15 amino acids. After removal of 5 bases from V and 2 bases from J, the junction contained 8 bases not matched to a gene. CDR3 region: CASSPTQGLQETQYF. Here the CDR3 DNA reads TGTGCCAGCAGTCCCACCCAGGGACTACAAGAGACCCAGTACTTC.

V and J are TRBV12-3 or TRBV12-4 and TRBJ2-5; 14 positions match TRBD2. The CDR3 totals 18 residues. The V and J ends lost 5 bases and 1 base, in that order; junction bases with no gene match: 9. The CDR3 reads CASSLRLAGGPSQETQYF. CDR3 coding DNA: TGTGCCAGCAGTCTCAGACTAGCGGGAGGGCCCTCCCAAGAGACCCAGTACTTC.

The chain is built from TRBV15 and TRBJ2-3; 8 nucleotides line up with TRBD2. Germline V gene data show CDR1 as LNHNV and CDR2 as YYDKDF (reference sequence). The junction had 6 bases not matched to a gene; V was cut back by 0 bases and J by 4 bases. The CDR3 length is 16 residues. The CDR3 DNA follows: TGTGCCACCAGCAGAGATCGGGGGGGCTGGGCAGATACGCAGTATTTT. This sequence encodes CATSRDRGGWADTQYF. Using reference TRBV15 and TRBJ2-3 for the parts outside the CDR3, the full variable domain is DAMVIQNPRYQVTQFGKPVTLSCSQTLNHNVMYWYQQKSSQAPKLLFHYYDKDFNNEADTPDNFQSRRPNTSFCFLDIRSPGLGDTAMYLCATSRDRGGWADTQYFGPGTRLTVL.

The chain employs TRBV6-5 and TRBJ1-1; no clear D. Germline assignment: CDR1 MNHEY and CDR2 SVGAGI. V shed 2 bases and J shed 8 bases, with 15 bases lying between them. CDR3 length: 14 amino acids. The CDR3 nucleotides are TGTGCCAGCAGTTACGATTCAGTCGCGATAGAAGCTTTCTTT. It codes for CASSYDSVAIEAFF.

The chain couples TRBV9 to TRBJ1-4; tentative D call: TRBD1 (6 bases). Germline V gene data show CDR1 as SGDLS and CDR2 as YYNGEE. The V end lost 3 bases, the J end lost 2 bases, and 11 bases lay between the germline ends. This CDR3 is built from 15 residues. CDR3 bases: TGTGCCAGCAGCGCAACAGGGTCGACTAATGAAAAACTGTTTTTT. Amino acid sequence: CASSATGSTNEKLFF.

The chain recombines TRBV15 with TRBJ1-2, with a tentative D call TRBD1 (5 bases). Germline loops: CDR1 LNHNV, CDR2 YYDKDF (reference sequence). Trimming left V 5 bases short and J 0 bases short, with 25 bases between. This CDR3 spans 19 amino acids. CDR3 protein: CATSLEGRARSGANYGYTF. The CDR3 bases are TGTGCCACCAGCCTAGAGGGGCGGGCCCGAAGCGGCGCTAACTATGGCTACACCTTC.